A selection of T cell receptor beta chains follows, all from one sample in a study of CD8 T cells in Susac syndrome. TCRdb recomputed calls from the immunoSEQ multiplex PCR reads with MiXCR, one row per CDR3 protein. This sample has more than 200,000 distinct CDR3 sequences; roughly 95% occur once, and the top ten carry 0.07% to 0.09%. The material sequenced was CD4+ T cells from PBMCs. The receptors derive from a human donor with multiple sclerosis. Each CDR3 is given with its conserved first and last residue. D genes are given only for firm matches. Only some rows state a clone size, as once, few, many or a class for expanded clones.

v_call	d_call	clone_size	j_call	cdr3_aa	cdr3_nt
TRBV10-3	TRBD1	NA	TRBJ1-4	CATAGTGNEKLFF	TGTGCCACCGCGGGGACAGGGAATGAAAAACTGTTTTTT
TRBV12-3/TRBV12-4	NA	NA	TRBJ1-5	CASSFSHNHSNQPQHF	TGTGCCAGCAGTTTTTCACACAACCATAGCAATCAGCCCCAGCATTTT
TRBV12-3/TRBV12-4	TRBD2	NA	TRBJ2-4	CASSSGGGAKNIQYF	TGTGCCAGCAGTTCTGGCGGGGGAGCCAAAAACATTCAGTACTTC
TRBV19	NA	NA	TRBJ1-5	CASSPSVGQPQHF	TGTGCCAGTAGTCCCAGCGTCGGACAGCCCCAGCATTTT
TRBV7-2	TRBD2	NA	TRBJ2-1	CASSLDRAGVGNEQFF	TGTGCCAGCAGCTTGGATCGGGCGGGAGTTGGCAATGAGCAGTTCTTC
TRBV20-1	TRBD2	NA	TRBJ2-1	CSVTSATNYNEQFF	TGCAGCGTTACTAGCGCCACTAATTACAATGAGCAGTTCTTC
TRBV4-2	TRBD2	NA	TRBJ2-3	CASSFQRDPRTDTQYF	TGTGCCAGCAGCTTCCAGCGGGACCCCAGAACAGATACGCAGTATTTT
TRBV7-2	NA	NA	TRBJ1-2	CASSLRDTDWPGRGYTF	TGTGCCAGCAGCTTGCGGGACACGGATTGGCCGGGAAGAGGCTACACCTTC
TRBV20-1	NA	NA	TRBJ2-2	CSARDEGGNTGELFF	TGCAGTGCTAGAGATGAGGGCGGAAACACCGGGGAGCTGTTTTTT
TRBV5-4	NA	NA	TRBJ1-1	CASSLATRGTEAFF	TGTGCCAGCAGCTTGGCGACCCGGGGAACTGAAGCTTTCTTT
TRBV29-1	NA	NA	TRBJ1-2	CSVEIRSGYTF	TGCAGCGTTGAAATTCGCAGCGGCTACACCTTC
TRBV27	NA	NA	TRBJ2-1	CASSLSGGNEQFF	TGTGCCAGCAGTCTGTCCGGAGGCAATGAGCAGTTCTTC
TRBV20-1	TRBD1	NA	TRBJ2-7	CSAGQGASYEQYF	TGCAGTGCCGGACAGGGGGCGTCCTACGAGCAGTACTTC
TRBV3-1	TRBD1	NA	TRBJ2-7	CASSLRDRVVNEQYF	TGTGCCAGCAGCCTCCGGGACAGGGTAGTGAACGAGCAGTACTTC
TRBV19	TRBD1	NA	TRBJ1-5	CASSRDREFYSNQPQHF	TGTGCCAGTTCCCGGGACAGAGAGTTCTATAGCAATCAGCCCCAGCATTTT
TRBV7-3	TRBD2	NA	TRBJ2-1	CASSPPGVGGPDEQFF	TGTGCCAGCAGCCCGCCGGGGGTGGGAGGGCCAGATGAGCAGTTCTTC
TRBV7-3	NA	NA	TRBJ1-1	CASSHDRNTEAFF	TGTGCCAGCAGCCACGACAGGAACACTGAAGCTTTCTTT
TRBV7-2	NA	NA	TRBJ2-1	CASSLEREQFF	TGTGCCAGCAGCTTAGAGAGAGAGCAGTTCTTC
TRBV20-1	NA	NA	TRBJ1-6	CSAGPNNSPLHF	TGCAGTGCCGGGCCGAATAATTCACCCCTCCACTTT
TRBV3-1	NA	NA	TRBJ1-2	CASSPRGRPGYTF	TGTGCCAGCAGCCCGCGGGGGAGGCCAGGCTACACCTTC
TRBV30	NA	NA	TRBJ2-5	CAWSGSGMGQETQYF	TGTGCCTGGAGTGGTTCAGGAATGGGGCAAGAGACCCAGTACTTC
TRBV5-1	TRBD1	NA	TRBJ1-4	CASSNDRVSEKLFF	TGCGCCAGCAGCAATGACAGGGTGAGCGAAAAACTGTTTTTT
TRBV6-5	NA	NA	TRBJ2-1	CASSYQRGESSYNEQFF	TGTGCCAGCAGTTACCAGAGAGGAGAGAGCTCCTACAATGAGCAGTTCTTC
TRBV7-9	NA	NA	TRBJ2-1	CASSLGSQFLEQFF	TGTGCCAGCAGCTTAGGGTCCCAGTTCCTTGAGCAGTTCTTC
TRBV5-4	TRBD2	NA	TRBJ2-3	CASSWGVSGGLPDTQYF	TGTGCCAGCAGCTGGGGGGTTAGCGGGGGGCTCCCCGATACGCAGTATTTT
TRBV12-3/TRBV12-4	NA	NA	TRBJ1-3	CASSFKKNTIYF	TGTGCCAGCAGTTTTAAGAAAAACACCATATATTTT
TRBV6-1	TRBD1	NA	TRBJ2-4	CASGQGALNIQYF	TGTGCCAGTGGGCAGGGGGCTTTGAACATTCAGTACTTC
TRBV6-1	TRBD1	NA	TRBJ1-5	CASRKDRESLIYSNQPQHF	TGTGCCAGCAGGAAGGACAGGGAATCTTTGATTTATAGCAATCAGCCCCAGCATTTT
TRBV21-1	NA	once	TRBJ2-1	CASSKVRLRDRGPVGNEQFF	TGTGCCAGCAGCAAAGTCCGACTCCGGGACAGGGGGCCGGTTGGGAATGAGCAGTTCTTC
TRBV30	NA	NA	TRBJ2-5	CAWSSLGTQYF	TGTGCCTGGAGTAGTTTGGGTACCCAGTACTTC
TRBV9	TRBD1	NA	TRBJ2-7	CASSVWDRAYEQYF	TGTGCCAGCAGCGTTTGGGACAGAGCCTACGAGCAGTACTTC
TRBV4-1	NA	NA	TRBJ2-3	CASSQDWEYPQYF	TGCGCCAGCAGCCAAGATTGGGAATATCCGCAGTATTTT
TRBV7-2	NA	NA	TRBJ2-2	CASSRLGTGELFF	TGTGCCAGCAGCCGACTAGGGACCGGGGAGCTGTTTTTT
TRBV6-5	NA	few	TRBJ1-1	CASSYSGGLNTEAFF	TGTGCCAGCAGTTACTCGGGGGGATTGAACACTGAAGCTTTCTTT
TRBV3-1	NA	NA	TRBJ1-4	CASSRVGGYEKLFF	TGTGCCAGCAGCCGAGTAGGGGGATATGAAAAACTGTTTTTT
TRBV19	NA	NA	TRBJ2-3	CASSSRDISSTDTQYF	TGTGCCAGTAGTTCGCGGGACATCTCTAGCACAGATACGCAGTATTTT
TRBV3-1	NA	NA	TRBJ2-3	CASSQELAQYF	TGTGCCAGCAGCCAAGAGTTGGCGCAGTATTTT
TRBV12-3/TRBV12-4	NA	NA	TRBJ2-5	CASSHVGPQETQYF	TGTGCCAGCAGCCACGTAGGCCCACAAGAGACCCAGTACTTC
TRBV7-9	NA	once	TRBJ1-3	CASSFRERPIYF	TGTGCCAGCAGCTTTCGAGAACGCCCCATATATTTT
TRBV2	NA	NA	TRBJ1-3	CASSFSDYGNTIYF	TGTGCCAGCAGTTTCTCAGACTATGGAAACACCATATATTTT
TRBV3-1	TRBD2	NA	TRBJ2-1	CASSRKLAGYNEQFF	TGTGCCAGCAGCCGGAAACTAGCGGGGTACAATGAGCAGTTCTTC
TRBV7-2	NA	NA	TRBJ2-3	CASSLALRLQYF	TGTGCCAGCAGCCTAGCCCTCCGCCTGCAGTATTTT
TRBV7-3	TRBD1	few	TRBJ2-1	CASSPTGYNEQFF	TGTGCCAGCAGCCCGACAGGGTACAATGAGCAGTTCTTC
TRBV12-3/TRBV12-4	TRBD1	NA	TRBJ2-7	CASSPRTGDREQYF	TGTGCCAGCAGTCCCCGGACAGGGGATCGCGAGCAGTACTTC
TRBV12-3/TRBV12-4	TRBD2	NA	TRBJ2-3	CASSSSGRAPDTQYF	TGTGCCAGCAGTTCTAGCGGGAGGGCCCCAGATACGCAGTATTTT
TRBV7-9	NA	NA	TRBJ1-3	CASSHPTGETGNTIYF	TGTGCCAGCAGCCACCCGACGGGAGAGACTGGAAACACCATATATTTT
TRBV19	TRBD1	NA	TRBJ1-4	CASSPGQGGEKLFF	TGTGCCAGTAGTCCGGGACAGGGTGGTGAAAAACTGTTTTTT
TRBV7-2	NA	NA	TRBJ2-5	CASSSGTTGGTQYF	TGTGCCAGCAGCTCCGGGACAACCGGGGGGACCCAGTACTTC
TRBV24-1	NA	NA	TRBJ2-7	CATALTGTYEQYF	TGTGCCACCGCGCTGACCGGCACCTACGAGCAGTACTTC
TRBV6-2/TRBV6-3	NA	NA	TRBJ2-1	CASRPLLAGYNEQFF	TGTGCCAGCAGACCCCTCCTAGCAGGTTACAATGAGCAGTTCTTC
TRBV12-3/TRBV12-4	NA	NA	TRBJ2-7	CASRTGEQSYEQYF	TGTGCCAGCAGGACGGGAGAACAAAGCTACGAGCAGTACTTC
TRBV5-1	NA	NA	TRBJ2-1	CASSLGTVSYNEQFF	TGCGCCAGCAGCTTGGGGACAGTCTCCTACAATGAGCAGTTCTTC
TRBV27	TRBD1	NA	TRBJ2-1	CASRTGQGAFNEQFF	TGTGCCAGCAGAACAGGGCAGGGGGCGTTCAATGAGCAGTTCTTC
TRBV20-1	NA	NA	TRBJ2-2	CSAPEPPNTGELFF	TGCAGTGCCCCGGAGCCACCGAACACCGGGGAGCTGTTTTTT